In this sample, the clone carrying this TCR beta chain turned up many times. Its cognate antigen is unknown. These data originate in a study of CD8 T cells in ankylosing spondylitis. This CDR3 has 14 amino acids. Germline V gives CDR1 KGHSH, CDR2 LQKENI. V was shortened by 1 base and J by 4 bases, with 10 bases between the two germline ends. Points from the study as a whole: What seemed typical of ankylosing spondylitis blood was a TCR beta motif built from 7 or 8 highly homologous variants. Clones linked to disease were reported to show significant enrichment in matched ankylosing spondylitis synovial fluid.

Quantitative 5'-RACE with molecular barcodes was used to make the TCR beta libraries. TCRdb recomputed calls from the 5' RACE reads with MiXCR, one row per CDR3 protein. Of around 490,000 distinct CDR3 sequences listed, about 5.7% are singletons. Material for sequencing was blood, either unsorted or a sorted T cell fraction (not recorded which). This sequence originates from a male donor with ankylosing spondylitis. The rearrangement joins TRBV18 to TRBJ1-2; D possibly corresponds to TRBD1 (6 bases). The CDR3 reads CASSPQQGVYGYTF. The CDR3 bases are TGTGCCAGCTCACCACAACAGGGCGTCTATGGCTACACCTTC.